The 31 T cell receptor beta chains presented below share a single source sample, sequenced in a study of cytotoxic CD8 clonotypes in ibrutinib-treated CLL. Profiling relied on immunoSEQ multiplex PCR, and the TCRdb table lists in-frame clones only, not all of them. The sample has some 300,000 clones, roughly 85% seen once. The specimen comprised PBMCs, sampled before ibrutinib treatment. The receptors come from a human donor with chronic lymphocytic leukemia.

V usage is TRBV2 and J usage is TRBJ1-1; possible D gene TRBD1, 6 bases. V dropped 6 bases and J dropped 4 bases, with 9 bases sitting between them. The CDR3 spans 12 residues. CDR1 is SNHLY and CDR2 is FYNNEI in the germline V gene. CDR3: CASRTGSTEAFF. CDR3 nucleotides: TGTGCCAGCAGGACAGGTTCCACTGAAGCTTTCTTT.

The chain carries TRBV2 and TRBJ2-7, with 7 nucleotides matching TRBD2. Germline assignment: CDR1 SNHLY and CDR2 FYNNEI. The junction had 11 bases not matched to a gene; V was cut back by 8 bases and J by 7 bases. This CDR3 spans 13 amino acids. CDR3 sequence: CASLARGVREQYF. The CDR3 bases are TGTGCCAGCCTTGCCCGGGGGGTCCGGGAGCAGTACTTC.

V usage is TRBV19 and J usage is TRBJ2-5; 7 nucleotides align to TRBD1. CDR3 length: 15 residues. The V segment lost 4 bases and the J segment 1 base; nucleotides outside the gene matches: 6. Germline loops: CDR1 LNHDA, CDR2 SQIVND (reference sequence). The CDR3 sequence is CASSNRQGIQETQYF. The CDR3 DNA sequence: TGTGCCAGTAGTAACCGACAGGGAATCCAAGAGACCCAGTACTTC.

The CDR3 protein is CASSYSKAGGQETQYF. DNA for the CDR3: TGTGCCAGCAGTTACTCGAAAGCGGGAGGGCAAGAGACCCAGTACTTC. The gene calls are TRBV6-5 and TRBJ2-5; 10 bases map to TRBD2. The ends lost 0 bases at V and 2 bases at J; junction bases unmatched: 3. The V gene's germline CDR1 is MNHEY and CDR2 SVGAGI. The CDR3 consists of 16 residues.

The chain couples TRBV27 to TRBJ1-2; D is possibly TRBD1 (5 bases). V was pared by 2 bases and J by 8 bases, with 15 bases between. CDR1 MNHEY and CDR2 SMNVEV come from the germline V gene (reference sequence). This CDR3 region has 14 residues. The CDR3, as DNA: TGTGCCAGCAGTTTACTAAACGGGGCACGGGGCTACACCTTC. Translated: CASSLLNGARGYTF.

CDR3: CASSGTGGETQYF. The CDR3 DNA sequence: TGTGCCAGCAGCGGGACAGGGGGAGAGACCCAGTACTTC. The V call is TRBV2, the J call TRBJ2-5; 11 bases are a match to TRBD1. With V trimmed by 6 bases and J by 4 bases, 1 base remained unmatched. This CDR3 is 13 amino acids long. Germline CDR1 reads SNHLY; CDR2 reads FYNNEI.

The V and J genes are TRBV15 and TRBJ2-3; 11 bases map to TRBD1. Germline CDR1 and CDR2: LNHNV and YYDKDF (reference sequence). The CDR3 loop spans 14 amino acids. V lost 3 bases, J lost 6 bases, and 2 bases stayed unmatched. The CDR3 nucleotides are TGTGCCACCAGCAGGGGACAGGGGGAGGATACGCAGTATTTT. It yields the protein CATSRGQGEDTQYF.

In this sample, this clone turned up a few times. V is TRBV6-1 and J is TRBJ2-5; 8 bases map to TRBD2. V gave up 2 bases and J gave up 5 bases; unmatched junction bases: 10. The V gene's germline CDR1 is MNHNS and CDR2 SASEGT. The CDR3 totals 16 residues. The CDR3 here is CASSESGGRIGETQYF. CDR3 in DNA: TGTGCCAGCAGTGAATCCGGCGGGAGGATCGGGGAGACCCAGTACTTC.

This sequence joins TRBV10-3 and TRBJ2-5; D perhaps matches TRBD2 (5 bases). Trimming left V 0 bases short and J 3 bases short, with 8 bases between. Germline CDR1 and CDR2: ENHRY and SYGVKD. The CDR3 sequence is 14 residues long. DNA for the CDR3: TGTGCCATCAGTGAGTCGACGAGGGAAGAGACCCAGTACTTC. Residues: CAISESTREETQYF.

This sequence joins TRBV2 and TRBJ2-7; D may be TRBD1 (5 bases). Between the trimmed V and J ends, which lost 6 bases and 1 base, there was a span of 16 bases. This CDR3 has 15 amino acids. Germline loops: CDR1 SNHLY, CDR2 FYNNEI. For the CDR3, the DNA is TGTGCCAGCAGGGGGCTGGTGGGTGAATCCTACGAGCAGTACTTC. Translation gives CASRGLVGESYEQYF.

V and J are TRBV5-1 and TRBJ1-2; 9 bases fit TRBD1. This CDR3 comprises 15 residues. V dropped 4 bases and J dropped 1; count of bases not matched to a gene: 5. Germline CDR1 SGHRS, CDR2 YFSETQ. In nucleotides, the CDR3 is TGCGCCAGCAGCGGACTGGGACAGGGTAACTATGGCTACACCTTC. The encoded protein is CASSGLGQGNYGYTF.

The chain employs TRBV4-3 and TRBJ2-3; TRBD2 matches 7 bases. The germline V gene has CDR1 LGHNA and CDR2 YSLEER. The CDR3 runs 16 residues. J lost 0 bases, V lost 4 bases, and 7 bases had no gene match. CDR3 coding DNA: TGCGCCAGCAGCCGGGGAGGGGTCGGTAGCACAGATACGCAGTATTTT. Its protein product is CASSRGGVGSTDTQYF.

The chain combines TRBV27 with TRBJ1-1; D may be TRBD1 (5 bases). CDR1 and CDR2 (germline): MNHEY, SMNVEV (reference sequence). V gave up 3 bases and J gave up 1 base, with 9 bases separating them. The CDR3 has 14 amino acids. CDR3 coding DNA: TGTGCCAGCAGTTTGTTGGGGGAGAACACTGAAGCTTTCTTT. It translates to CASSLLGENTEAFF.

The chain recombines TRBV9 with TRBJ2-3; D unresolved. V was cut by 4 bases and J by 6 bases, with 15 bases left in between. Germline V gene data show CDR1 as SGDLS and CDR2 as YYNGEE. The CDR3 is made up of 14 amino acids. CDR3 nucleotide sequence: TGTGCCAGCAGCCTCCGTCCCCACGGTGATACGCAGTATTTT. The encoded protein is CASSLRPHGDTQYF.

This clone has more than one count but fewer than ten. The chain recombines TRBV10-3 with TRBJ1-1; 8 bases are shared with TRBD1. With 5 bases clipped from V and 1 base from J, the junction kept 6 bases outside the gene matches. CDR1 and CDR2 (germline): ENHRY, SYGVKD. The CDR3 sequence is 15 residues long. The CDR3 DNA reads as TGTGCCATCAGTCCGACTGGACAGGGGAACACTGAAGCTTTCTTT. Translation: CAISPTGQGNTEAFF.

In its sample, this clone was seen once. The chain links TRBV6-5 to TRBJ2-7; D may be TRBD1 (6 bases). V was clipped by 7 bases and J by 4 bases, with 14 bases between them. Germline lookup yields CDR1 MNHEY and CDR2 SVGAGI. This CDR3 spans 13 amino acids. This CDR3 reads CASIGRGGYEQYF. The CDR3, as DNA: TGTGCCAGCATCGGCAGGGGTGGGTACGAGCAGTACTTC.

The chain couples TRBV27 to TRBJ1-1; 7 nucleotides match TRBD1. The CDR3 loop spans 14 amino acids. Germline-derived CDR1 and CDR2 are MNHEY and SMNVEV (reference sequence). V dropped 4 bases and J dropped 1; count of bases not matched to a gene: 3. The CDR3 loop is CASSYRGSNTEAFF. The CDR3 region has the DNA TGTGCCAGCAGTTACAGGGGATCGAACACTGAAGCTTTCTTT.

The chain couples TRBV18 to TRBJ1-1; 9 bases match TRBD1. V was pared by 1 base and J by 2 bases, with 8 bases of the junction left unmatched. Germline CDR1 is KGHSH and CDR2 is LQKENI. The CDR3 length is 17 residues. CDR3 nucleotides: TGTGCCAGCTCACCACTCAGACCGGGACAGGGAAACACTGAAGCTTTCTTT. This gives the protein CASSPLRPGQGNTEAFF.

The rearrangement uses TRBV7-2 and TRBJ2-3, with D possibly matching TRBD2 (5 bases). The length of the CDR3 is 16 residues. CDR1 is SGHTA and CDR2 is FQGNSA in the germline V gene. Between the trimmed V and J ends, which lost 1 base and 4 bases, there was a span of 15 bases. The CDR3 bases are TGTGCCAGCAGCTTAGGGAGCGGTTTGAGCGCAGATACGCAGTATTTT. Protein product: CASSLGSGLSADTQYF.

For the CDR3, the DNA is TGTGCCAGCAGCTTAGCGCAGGGTAGGGCTTTCTTT. It is translated as CASSLAQGRAFF. The chain employs TRBV7-9 and TRBJ1-1; D is possibly TRBD1 (5 bases). Trimming left V 0 bases short and J 11 bases short, with 10 bases between. The germline gives CDR1 SEHNR, CDR2 FQNEAQ (reference sequence). The CDR3 length is 12 residues.

This chain joins TRBV18 and TRBJ2-7, with 9 bases fitting TRBD2. With 4 bases clipped from V and 0 bases from J, the junction kept 7 bases outside the gene matches. Per the germline V gene, CDR1 is KGHSH and CDR2 is LQKENI. CDR3 size: 16 residues. This CDR3 is CASSLGTSSNSYEQYF. The CDR3 region has the DNA TGTGCCAGCTCACTTGGGACTAGCAGCAACTCCTACGAGCAGTACTTC.

The rearrangement links TRBV30 to TRBJ1-5, with a possible D match to TRBD1 (6 bases). V was shortened by 5 bases and J by 9 bases, with 17 bases between the two germline ends. CDR3 size: 13 residues. The germline gives CDR1 GTSNPN, CDR2 SVGIG (reference sequence). The CDR3 DNA is TGTGCCTGGGGGGGCCCCTTAATCGGGCCCCAGCATTTT. It is translated as CAWGGPLIGPQHF.

The chain carries TRBV27 and TRBJ1-5; D is uncertain. CDR1 and CDR2 from the germline V gene are MNHEY and SMNVEV (reference sequence). V gave up 2 bases and J gave up 2 bases, with 13 bases separating them. The CDR3 is made up of 16 amino acids. This CDR3 reads CASSLKGPQGNQPQHF. CDR3 bases: TGTGCCAGCAGTTTAAAGGGTCCCCAGGGCAATCAGCCCCAGCATTTT.

A few counts support this clone. This sequence joins TRBV28 and TRBJ2-7, with D possibly TRBD1 on 5 matching bases. The ends were cut back, 3 bases at V and 0 bases at J, with 9 bases in the middle. The CDR3 sequence is 14 residues long. CDR1 is MDHEN, CDR2 SYDVKM, per germline. Here the CDR3 reads CASSLTDFSYEQYF. The CDR3 DNA sequence: TGTGCCAGCAGTTTGACAGACTTCTCCTACGAGCAGTACTTC.

This chain connects TRBV9 to TRBJ2-3, with D perhaps TRBD2 (5 bases). Trimming stripped 4 bases from V and 0 bases from J, with 15 bases between. The CDR3 has 16 residues. The germline V gene encodes CDR1 SGDLS and CDR2 YYNGEE. CDR3: CASSPRAGLSTDTQYF. DNA of the CDR3: TGTGCCAGCAGCCCACGGGCGGGCCTGAGCACAGATACGCAGTATTTT.

The V call is TRBV18, the J call TRBJ1-5; TRBD1 might be the D (6 bases). Germline CDR1 and CDR2: KGHSH and LQKENI. With 3 bases removed from V and 2 bases from J, the gap between germline ends came to 14 bases. The CDR3 sequence is 16 residues long. CDR3 sequence reads: CASSPLQGSGNQPQHF. As DNA, the CDR3 is TGTGCCAGCTCACCTTTACAGGGTTCAGGCAATCAGCCCCAGCATTTT.

The chain is built from TRBV5-1 and TRBJ1-5; 8 nucleotides agree with TRBD1. From germline, CDR1 is SGHRS and CDR2 YFSETQ. This CDR3 is 15 amino acids long. Unmatched junction bases numbered 4, after V lost 5 bases and J lost 0 bases. CDR3 sequence reads: CASRRGTGSNQPQHF. The CDR3 DNA reads TGCGCCAGCAGACGGGGGACAGGTAGCAATCAGCCCCAGCATTTT.

This clone was recorded only once. The chain carries TRBV30 and TRBJ2-7, with 9 bases lining up with TRBD1. The CDR3 totals 15 residues. Germline V lookup: CDR1 GTSNPN, CDR2 SVGIG (reference sequence). Trimming removed 2 bases from V and 6 bases from J; junction bases left unmatched: 11. CDR3 loop: CAWSPRDREIIEQYF. CDR3 in DNA: TGTGCCTGGAGTCCCCGGGACAGGGAAATAATCGAGCAGTACTTC.

The chain is built from TRBV28 and TRBJ2-1; 8 bases align to TRBD2. Germline V lookup: CDR1 MDHEN, CDR2 SYDVKM. V shed 5 bases, J shed 0 bases, and the junction held 3 bases outside the gene matches. This CDR3 contains 15 residues. For the CDR3, the DNA is TGTGCCAGCAGTCCGGGGGGGAGCTCCTACAATGAGCAGTTCTTC. This translates into CASSPGGSSYNEQFF.

This sequence joins TRBV6-1 and TRBJ2-7; TRBD2 might be the D (6 bases). Trimming stripped 3 bases from V and 2 bases from J, with 17 bases between. CDR1 and CDR2 from the germline V gene are MNHNS and SASEGT. The CDR3 spans 16 residues. The CDR3 DNA follows: TGTGCCAGCAGTGATATAATAGCGGCCTCCCCCTACGAGCAGTACTTC. It encodes CASSDIIAASPYEQYF.

The CDR3 nucleotides read TGTGCCTGGAGTGTACTCGGCGGGAGCATACAGAATGAGCAGTTCTTC. This gives the protein CAWSVLGGSIQNEQFF. The genes are TRBV30 and TRBJ2-1; 7 bases fit TRBD2. Per the germline V gene, CDR1 is GTSNPN and CDR2 is SVGIG (reference sequence). The CDR3 is 16 amino acids. V trimming: 0 bases; J trimming: 7 bases; junction bases outside the gene matches: 12.